A single sample is the source of the 4 T cell receptor beta chains below, sequenced in a study of human T cells and chemical hapten exposure. The time point is: patch test 1, 2 weeks after DPC sensitization. This sample's treatment: therapeutic diphenylcyclopropenone sensitization with weekly scalp DPC. MiXCR was run by TCRdb on the RACE reads, yielding one entry per CDR3 protein. The repertoire holds about 360,000 distinct CDR3 sequences, with about 7% as singletons. Sequencing used whole blood, obtained in connection with sensitization to the hapten diphenylcyclopropenone (DPC). The receptor set was obtained from a woman younger than 35 with alopecia areata. Some clones in this sample may be carry-over from other donors' samples.

The rearrangement links TRBV14 to TRBJ1-1; TRBD1 agrees at 7 bases. The length of the CDR3 is 15 residues. V lost 1 base to trimming and J lost 3 bases; unmatched junction nucleotides: 5. Germline values: CDR1 SGHDN, CDR2 FVKESK. CDR3 amino acids: CASSQGTGGHTEAFF. The CDR3 DNA is TGTGCCAGCAGCCAAGGGACAGGAGGGCACACTGAAGCTTTCTTT.

The chain uses TRBV12-3 or TRBV12-4 and TRBJ2-1; D may be TRBD1 or TRBD2 (5 bases each). The V end lost 6 bases, the J end lost 6 bases, and 18 bases lay between the germline ends. This CDR3 is 15 amino acids long. CDR3 nucleotide sequence: TGTGCCAGCAGGGCCGGGACGTGGAGGCCCAATGAGCAGTTCTTC. As protein: CASRAGTWRPNEQFF.

This clonotype was seen more than once but under ten times. V and J are TRBV6-1 and TRBJ2-7; D not resolved. Trimming took 4 bases from V and 7 from J, leaving 23 bases between them. The length of the CDR3 is 16 residues. The germline gives CDR1 MNHNS, CDR2 SASEGT. The CDR3 DNA sequence: TGTGCCAGCAGTGGATGGCTGGGGTCCGGTTCGCGGGAGCAGTACTTC. This codes for CASSGWLGSGSREQYF.

This clonotype was seen a handful of times. This rearrangement joins TRBV12-3 or TRBV12-4 to TRBJ1-1, with a tentative D call TRBD1 (5 bases). The CDR3 length is 14 residues. V was clipped by 0 bases and J by 7 bases, with 12 bases between them. The CDR3 spells CASSLALTTDEAFF. CDR3 sequence (DNA): TGTGCCAGCAGTTTAGCGCTTACGACAGATGAAGCTTTCTTT.